Shown below are 14 T cell receptor beta chains from a single sample sequenced in a study of human T cells and chemical hapten exposure. TCRdb reanalysed the RACE reads using MiXCR and keeps one entry per CDR3 protein. The profile covers about 380,000 distinct CDR3 sequences, with around 5.5% appearing a single time and approximately 2.8% taken by the ten largest. Documented time point: pre-sensitization, week 0. Treatment indicated: therapeutic diphenylcyclopropenone sensitization with weekly scalp DPC. The material was whole blood, obtained in connection with sensitization to the hapten diphenylcyclopropenone (DPC). The receptor set was obtained from a woman aged 50 to 65 with alopecia areata. Some clones in this sample may be carry-over from other donors' samples.

In this sample, this clonotype turned up a few times. The rearrangement uses TRBV7-9 and TRBJ2-2; D is unresolved. In germline, CDR1 is SEHNR, CDR2 FQNEAQ (reference sequence). The CDR3 runs to 16 residues. The germline V and J ends were trimmed by 2 bases and 1 base, with 11 bases remaining between them. CDR3 sequence (DNA): TGTGCCAGCAGCTTACCCCCGGAGTTGAACACCGGGGAGCTGTTTTTT. Amino acids: CASSLPPELNTGELFF.

Ten or more counts support this clonotype. The rearrangement links TRBV12-3 or TRBV12-4 to TRBJ1-5; 8 bases are shared with TRBD1. V was pared by 5 bases and J by 7 bases, with 7 bases of the junction left unmatched. The length of the CDR3 is 14 residues. The CDR3 coding sequence is TGTGCCAGCAGTCCCCGGGACAGGAACCAGCCCCAGCATTTT. Translated, it gives CASSPRDRNQPQHF.

The gene calls are TRBV10-3 and TRBJ1-1, with D unclear. Germline-derived CDR1 and CDR2 are ENHRY and SYGVKD. Deletions cut 2 bases from V and 5 bases from J, with 6 bases between. This CDR3 region has 12 residues. The CDR3: CAISETETEAFF. CDR3 DNA sequence: TGTGCCATCAGTGAGACAGAGACTGAAGCTTTCTTT.

This clonotype was counted between two and nine times. The chain combines TRBV6-1 with TRBJ1-1; 8 bases align to TRBD1. V dropped 3 bases and J dropped 0; count of bases not matched to a gene: 9. Germline values: CDR1 MNHNS, CDR2 SASEGT. The CDR3 runs to 17 residues. CDR3 sequence: CASSDLSTGGVNTEAFF. The CDR3 DNA sequence: TGTGCCAGCAGTGACTTAAGCACAGGGGGAGTGAACACTGAAGCTTTCTTT.

Only a few counts were recorded for this clonotype. This chain uses TRBV7-2 with TRBJ2-1, with 10 bases fitting TRBD2. From germline, CDR1 is SGHTA and CDR2 FQGNSA. Unmatched junction bases numbered 7, after V lost 3 bases and J lost 8 bases. The CDR3 covers 15 residues. In DNA form, the CDR3 reads TGTGCCAGCAGCTTCGCCCTAGCGGGAGACCATGAGCAGTTCTTC. Translation: CASSFALAGDHEQFF.

The genes are TRBV11-3 and TRBJ2-1, with D unresolved. The CDR3 spans 15 residues. CDR1 is SGHNT and CDR2 is YENEEA in the germline V gene. With 1 base removed from V and 4 bases from J, the gap between germline ends came to 11 bases. CDR3 nucleotides: TGTGCCAGCAGCTTAGGTGGGATGGGGTACAATGAGCAGTTCTTC. This codes for CASSLGGMGYNEQFF.

This clonotype has just a few counts. The chain is built from TRBV5-1 and TRBJ1-4, with a tentative D call TRBD1 (5 bases). The V end was cut by 0 bases, the J end by 3 bases, with 9 bases between. CDR3 length: 15 residues. CDR1 and CDR2 (germline): SGHRS, YFSETQ. The CDR3 DNA sequence: TGCGCCAGCAGCTTGGACGGGGGAGCTAATGAAAAACTGTTTTTT. It translates to CASSLDGGANEKLFF.

The chain uses TRBV4-3 and TRBJ2-1; 13 nucleotides line up with TRBD2. This CDR3 is 18 amino acids long. The germline V gene encodes CDR1 LGHNA and CDR2 YSLEER. Trimming cost V 0 bases and J 10 bases; bases outside gene matches: 12. The CDR3 protein is CASSQESLGLAGYGEQFF. CDR3 bases: TGCGCCAGCAGCCAAGAGAGTCTGGGACTAGCGGGATATGGAGAGCAGTTCTTC.

This clonotype has a count of ten or more. The rearrangement joins TRBV27 to TRBJ1-6, with unresolved D. Trimming stripped 2 bases from V and 8 bases from J, with 7 bases between. The CDR3 runs to 13 residues. CDR1 is MNHEY and CDR2 is SMNVEV in the germline V gene (reference sequence). CDR3 sequence: CASSLMPDSPLHF. DNA of the CDR3: TGTGCCAGCAGTTTAATGCCTGATTCACCCCTCCACTTT.

This clonotype was counted ten times or more. The gene calls are TRBV3-1 and TRBJ1-2; 7 bases line up with TRBD1. This CDR3 region has 12 residues. CDR1 and CDR2 (germline): LGHDT, YNNKEL (reference sequence). The V and J ends lost 8 bases and 12 bases, in that order; junction bases with no gene match: 12. CDR3 protein: CASEGGGTDHTF. CDR3 nucleotide sequence: TGTGCCAGCGAAGGAGGGGGCACCGACCACACCTTC.

J is TRBJ2-7 and V is TRBV28, with 8 nucleotides matching TRBD1. The CDR3 contains 15 residues. Per germline, CDR1 MDHEN and CDR2 SYDVKM. With V trimmed by 6 bases and J by 3 bases, 10 bases remained unmatched. CDR3 amino acids: CASSSPDREFYEQYF. For the CDR3, the DNA is TGTGCCAGCAGCTCCCCGGACAGGGAGTTCTACGAGCAGTACTTC.

The chain combines TRBV20-1 with TRBJ1-4; D ambiguous. This CDR3 region has 14 residues. Germline assignment: CDR1 DFQATT and CDR2 SNEGSKA (reference sequence). Trimming removed 7 bases from V and 0 bases from J, with 12 bases in between. In DNA, the CDR3 is TGCAGTGTTCCAGACGGTGCAACTAATGAAAAACTGTTTTTT. This gives the protein CSVPDGATNEKLFF.

The sample holds many counts of this clonotype. One junction end does not reproduce the germline sequence, and a read error may be involved. This chain links TRBV20-1 with TRBJ2-7, with TRBD2 matching over 12 bases. Germline V gene lookup returns CDR1 DFQATT and CDR2 SNEGSKA (reference sequence). The CDR3 is 14 residues long. CDR3 in DNA: TGCAGTACTAGCACTAGCGGGAGGTCCTACGAGCAGTACTTC. It encodes CSTSTSGRSYEQYF.

This clonotype was counted at least ten times. This chain uses TRBV18 with TRBJ1-1, with D tentatively TRBD1 (6 bases). This CDR3 region has 14 residues. From germline, CDR1 is KGHSH and CDR2 LQKENI. The V and J ends lost 4 bases and 4 bases respectively, with 13 bases between them. Here the CDR3 reads CASSLKLGGTEAFF. CDR3 sequence (DNA): TGTGCCAGCTCACTTAAACTAGGGGGCACTGAAGCTTTCTTT.